This T cell receptor beta chain was sequenced for a study of blood T cells in healthy people across ages. Study overall: Per two T cells, template switching captured roughly one barcoded beta molecule. Broader study findings: Roughly linear age-related decline in beta diversity appeared, significant by age 40.

The use of a sample-barcoded 5' primer and a J-beta primer mix characterized a second PCR of about 7 to 12 cycles. TCRdb reprocessed the 5' RACE reads via MiXCR and lists one record per CDR3 protein. The sample carries 1.5 million to 2 million distinct CDR3 sequences, 28% recorded once. This clonotype was found many times. Its specificity is unknown. The sequenced material came from blood. The receptor's source is a woman between 25 and 40 years old in good health.

The CDR3, as DNA: TGCAGTGCTCCGGACAGGGGGCGGGAGACCCAGTACTTC. Protein: CSAPDRGRETQYF. The rearrangement uses TRBV20-1 and TRBJ2-5, with 11 bases matching TRBD1. The CDR3 covers 13 residues. Germline loops: CDR1 DFQATT, CDR2 SNEGSKA (reference sequence). The V and J ends lost 5 bases and 5 bases, in that order; junction bases with no gene match: 4.